This TCR beta chain was sequenced during a study of T cell responses to AZD1222 COVID-19 vaccine. The table came from immunoSEQ multiplex PCR; TCRdb's copy has only in-frame clones and leaves some out. The data show fewer than 120,000 clones, about 95% seen once. Study-wide points: Baseline serology detected seropositivity in only 6 or 7 AZD1222 recipients. White British people made up most donors, females outnumbered males, and clonal diversity was possibly underestimated.

From germline, CDR1 is KGHSH and CDR2 LQKENI. The CDR3 runs 15 residues. V gave up 3 bases and J gave up 3 bases; unmatched junction bases: 6. A word on this clone: The antigen is unknown.

Pooling of second doses given at about 4 or about 12 weeks was done. The chain has TRBV18 and TRBJ2-7, with 9 bases lining up with TRBD1. This TCR was recovered from an adult who received the AZD1222 COVID-19 vaccine. The sequences come from peripheral blood, collected 28 days after the second AZD1222 dose. The CDR3 region is CASSPGQGEFYEQYF. The CDR3 DNA reads TGTGCCAGCTCACCGGGACAGGGTGAATTCTACGAGCAGTACTTC.